This T cell receptor (beta chain) is drawn from a study of immune evolution from preneoplasia to lung adenocarcinoma. Whole-study findings and limits: Clonality was highest in normal lung, lower in later-stage lesions apparently.

Assay used: immunoSEQ multiplex PCR; TCRdb lists only in-frame clones, some missing. Here the sample spans about 800 clones, roughly 84% being singletons. Patient tissue came from resections in Japan or China, 2014–2017. After pathologic assessment, macro-dissection selected premalignant or tumor cells for extraction. In regard to this clone: Its cognate antigen is unknown.

This TCR was recovered from a person aged 70 to 85 with lung adenocarcinoma. Sample: FFPE atypical adenomatous hyperplasia tissue from the lung. Subset reported: atypical adenomatous hyperplasia (AAH), lung preneoplasia.

The CDR3 DNA follows: TGTGCCAGTAGTATCCCGGGACTCCGCCAGTTCTTC. As protein: CASSIPGLRQFF. This sequence joins TRBV19 and TRBJ2-1; D perhaps matches TRBD2 (6 bases). The ends were cut back, 3 bases at V and 13 bases at J, with 13 bases in the middle. Germline V gene sequence: CDR1 LNHDA, CDR2 SQIVND (reference sequence). CDR3 length: 12 residues.